This TCR beta chain was sequenced during a study of monozygotic twins with cystic fibrosis. Regarding the study as a whole: Nucleotide-identical clonotype sharing was significantly higher within monozygotic CF twin pairs than between unrelated CF individuals. J usage was most co-twin-similar in 8 of 16 pairs, V in 13. Low clonality (median roughly 0.009) suggested a mostly naive repertoire.

TCRdb's copy holds only in-frame clones and misses some; the assay was immunoSEQ multiplex PCR. Altogether 25,000 to 30,000 clones are present, just over 90% being singletons, with the ten largest covering 0.54%. The CDR3 consists of 14 residues. Germline V gene data show CDR1 as MNHEY and CDR2 as SVGAGI. The V and J ends lost 2 bases and 4 bases respectively, with 9 bases between them. Turning to this clone: The antigen is unknown.

J is TRBJ1-5 and V is TRBV6-5; D call uncertain. The sample consisted of blood. This receptor was taken from a girl aged 2-9 years with cystic fibrosis. The CDR3 loop is CASSYLGPNQPQHF. The CDR3 bases are TGTGCCAGCAGTTACCTGGGTCCTAATCAGCCCCAGCATTTT.